This is a list of T cell receptor beta chains from one sample in a study of blood T cell repertoires in COVID-19. The table came from immunoSEQ multiplex PCR; TCRdb's copy has only in-frame clones and leaves some out. The sample has 90,000 to 110,000 clones; around three quarters are singletons. Sample: peripheral blood. The receptors were gathered from a human donor in a cohort sampled during active or convalescent COVID-19. CDR3s include the opening cysteine and the closing phenylalanine or tryptophan. Fields, in order: J gene, D gene, clone size, V gene, CDR3 protein, CDR3 DNA. A D gene is named only where the DNA matches it firmly. Not every row has a clone size; where given, it reads once, few, many or a size class.

J: TRBJ1-1
D: -
size: -
V: TRBV11-2
CDR3: CASSIQVTGTEAFF
DNA: TGTGCCAGCAGCATACAGGTTACGGGCACTGAAGCTTTCTTT

J: TRBJ1-2
D: -
size: -
V: TRBV7-2
CDR3: CASSPGTFDYGYTF
DNA: TGTGCCAGCAGCCCAGGGACATTTGACTATGGCTACACCTTC

J: TRBJ2-7
D: -
size: -
V: TRBV11-2
CDR3: CASSSPRTALWNEQYF
DNA: TGTGCCAGCAGCTCTCCTCGGACAGCTTTATGGAACGAGCAGTACTTC

J: TRBJ1-6
D: -
size: -
V: TRBV25-1
CDR3: CASSEYGGNNSPLHF
DNA: TGTGCCAGCAGTGAGTACGGGGGGAATAATTCACCCCTCCACTTT

J: TRBJ2-2
D: -
size: -
V: TRBV7-9
CDR3: CASLTSSVHTGELFF
DNA: TGTGCCAGCTTAACCAGTAGCGTTCACACCGGGGAGCTGTTTTTT

J: TRBJ1-6
D: -
size: few
V: TRBV2
CDR3: CASHPSNDSPLHF
DNA: TGTGCCAGCCACCCTAGTAATGATTCACCCCTCCACTTT

J: TRBJ2-2
D: -
size: -
V: TRBV3-1/TRBV3-2
CDR3: CASSRTFTGELFF
DNA: TGTGCCAGCAGCCGGACTTTCACCGGGGAGCTGTTTTTT

J: TRBJ2-2
D: -
size: -
V: TRBV19
CDR3: CASSTRWGQMNTGELFF
DNA: TGTGCCAGTAGTACCCGTTGGGGACAAATGAACACCGGGGAGCTGTTTTTT

J: TRBJ2-5
D: TRBD1
size: once
V: TRBV3-1/TRBV3-2
CDR3: CASSHHWGGTGSKETQYF
DNA: TGTGCCAGCAGCCACCACTGGGGCGGGACAGGGTCAAAAGAGACCCAGTACTTC

J: TRBJ1-1
D: -
size: -
V: TRBV23-1
CDR3: CASSQSFIRSSMNTEAFF
DNA: TGCGCCAGCAGTCAATCGTTCATAAGAAGTAGTATGAACACTGAAGCTTTCTTT

J: TRBJ2-7
D: TRBD1
size: -
V: TRBV30
CDR3: CAWTGQGRAYEQYF
DNA: TGTGCCTGGACGGGACAGGGACGAGCCTACGAGCAGTACTTC

J: TRBJ2-3
D: -
size: -
V: TRBV10-3
CDR3: CAISQLDPLDTQYF
DNA: TGTGCCATCAGCCAACTAGACCCTCTGGATACGCAGTATTTT

J: TRBJ2-2
D: TRBD1
size: -
V: TRBV7-6
CDR3: CASSTRRDRGTSGGTGELFF
DNA: TGTGCCAGCAGCACAAGGCGGGACAGGGGTACATCGGGGGGCACCGGGGAGCTGTTTTTT

J: TRBJ2-3
D: -
size: -
V: TRBV2
CDR3: CASSQGITSTDTQYF
DNA: TGTGCCAGCAGCCAGGGGATCACTAGCACAGATACGCAGTATTTT

J: TRBJ2-7
D: TRBD2
size: -
V: TRBV28
CDR3: CASRMMPSGGSYEQYF
DNA: TGTGCCAGCAGAATGATGCCCTCGGGGGGCTCCTACGAGCAGTACTTC

J: TRBJ1-2
D: TRBD1
size: -
V: TRBV25-1
CDR3: CASRGGTGIYGYTF
DNA: TGTGCCAGCAGGGGGGGGACAGGGATTTATGGCTACACCTTC

J: TRBJ2-1
D: TRBD2
size: few
V: TRBV18
CDR3: CASSLRTSGSGNEQFF
DNA: TGTGCCAGCTCACTTAGGACTAGCGGGTCGGGCAATGAGCAGTTCTTC

J: TRBJ1-1
D: -
size: -
V: TRBV5-6
CDR3: CASSPLTTFTLNTEAFF
DNA: TGTGCCAGCAGCCCTTTGACAACCTTCACCCTGAACACTGAAGCTTTCTTT

J: TRBJ2-1
D: TRBD2
size: -
V: TRBV4-1
CDR3: CASSPGLAGRYNEQFF
DNA: TGCGCCAGCAGCCCGGGACTAGCGGGCCGCTACAATGAGCAGTTCTTC

J: TRBJ1-5
D: -
size: -
V: TRBV20-1
CDR3: CSASGGGSQPQHF
DNA: TGCAGTGCTAGTGGCGGGGGGAGTCAGCCCCAGCATTTT

J: TRBJ1-1
D: -
size: once
V: TRBV5-1
CDR3: CASSTGQSNTEAFF
DNA: TGCGCCAGCAGCACCGGACAGTCGAACACTGAAGCTTTCTTT

J: TRBJ2-7
D: -
size: -
V: TRBV28
CDR3: CASSPLGESSYEQYF
DNA: TGTGCCAGCAGCCCTCTCGGGGAGAGCTCCTACGAGCAGTACTTC

J: TRBJ1-2
D: -
size: once
V: TRBV27
CDR3: CASSPLDEADNYGYTF
DNA: TGTGCCAGCAGTCCCCTCGACGAGGCAGATAACTATGGCTACACCTTC

J: TRBJ2-7
D: TRBD2
size: -
V: TRBV19
CDR3: CATSPGLGLASEQYF
DNA: TGTGCCACCTCTCCGGGCCTTGGACTAGCTTCGGAGCAGTACTTC

J: TRBJ2-2
D: -
size: -
V: TRBV11-2
CDR3: CASTLGQWNTGELFF
DNA: TGTGCCAGCACCCTGGGGCAATGGAACACCGGGGAGCTGTTTTTT

J: TRBJ1-6
D: -
size: -
V: TRBV9
CDR3: CASSARPSGSSYNSPLHF
DNA: TGTGCCAGCAGCGCCCGTCCGTCGGGAAGCTCCTATAATTCACCCCTCCACTTT

J: TRBJ2-6
D: -
size: -
V: TRBV2
CDR3: CASNERAGSGANVLTF
DNA: TGTGCCAGCAATGAGCGGGCCGGCTCTGGGGCCAACGTCCTGACTTTC

J: TRBJ1-2
D: -
size: -
V: TRBV19
CDR3: CASSATGYYGYTF
DNA: TGTGCCAGTAGTGCGACAGGATACTATGGCTACACCTTC

J: TRBJ2-7
D: TRBD1
size: -
V: TRBV6-2/TRBV6-3
CDR3: CASSYSRDRDDEQYF
DNA: TGTGCCAGCAGTTACTCGAGGGACAGGGACGACGAGCAGTACTTC

J: TRBJ2-2
D: -
size: -
V: TRBV7-3
CDR3: CASSYASSANTGELFF
DNA: TGTGCCAGCAGCTACGCGTCGTCCGCGAACACCGGGGAGCTGTTTTTT

J: TRBJ2-1
D: TRBD2
size: -
V: TRBV7-9
CDR3: CASSWVEGTSPFF
DNA: TGTGCCAGCAGCTGGGTGGAGGGGACTAGCCCGTTCTTC

J: TRBJ1-1
D: -
size: -
V: TRBV6-2/TRBV6-3
CDR3: CASSQGKLRSWF
DNA: TGTGCCAGCAGCCAGGGGAAGCTAAGGTCGTGGTTT

J: TRBJ2-5
D: TRBD2
size: -
V: TRBV7-9
CDR3: CASSSGGLYRQETQYF
DNA: TGTGCCAGCAGCTCGGGAGGGTTATATCGCCAAGAGACCCAGTACTTC

J: TRBJ1-2
D: -
size: -
V: TRBV12-3/TRBV12-4
CDR3: CASSSAGRRGYTF
DNA: TGTGCCAGCAGTTCGGCAGGGAGGCGTGGCTACACCTTC

J: TRBJ1-5
D: -
size: -
V: TRBV6-6
CDR3: CASSYYRGPQHF
DNA: TGTGCCAGCAGTTACTATCGAGGGCCCCAGCATTTT

J: TRBJ1-4
D: -
size: once
V: TRBV19
CDR3: CATREGLTTNEKLFF
DNA: TGTGCCACTCGAGAGGGATTAACAACTAATGAAAAACTGTTTTTT

J: TRBJ2-1
D: TRBD1
size: -
V: TRBV7-2
CDR3: CASRTGQSSYNEQFF
DNA: TGTGCCAGCAGGACGGGACAGAGCTCCTACAATGAGCAGTTCTTC

J: TRBJ1-5
D: -
size: -
V: TRBV28
CDR3: CASNLSGVDQPQHF
DNA: TGTGCCAGCAACCTTTCAGGGGTCGATCAGCCCCAGCATTTT

J: TRBJ2-5
D: -
size: -
V: TRBV6-2/TRBV6-3
CDR3: CASSYLPGSKETQYF
DNA: TGTGCCAGCAGTTACTTACCGGGGTCCAAAGAGACCCAGTACTTC

J: TRBJ2-2
D: TRBD1
size: -
V: TRBV19
CDR3: CASIRTGGSPGELFF
DNA: TGTGCCAGTATTAGGACAGGGGGCTCTCCCGGGGAGCTGTTTTTT

J: TRBJ1-2
D: TRBD1
size: -
V: TRBV19
CDR3: CASSDRGFGYTF
DNA: TGTGCCAGTAGTGACAGGGGTTTCGGCTACACCTTC

J: TRBJ2-1
D: TRBD1
size: -
V: TRBV11-2
CDR3: CASSSRDRGYEQFF
DNA: TGTGCCAGCAGCTCAAGAGACAGGGGTTATGAGCAGTTCTTC

J: TRBJ1-1
D: -
size: -
V: TRBV27
CDR3: CASSFPGHNTEAFF
DNA: TGTGCCAGCAGTTTTCCGGGACATAACACTGAAGCTTTCTTT

J: TRBJ1-5
D: TRBD1
size: -
V: TRBV6-2/TRBV6-3
CDR3: CASSYRGRGLNQPQHF
DNA: TGTGCCAGCAGTTATCGGGGCAGGGGGCTCAATCAGCCCCAGCATTTT

J: TRBJ2-5
D: TRBD2
size: few
V: TRBV15
CDR3: CATNTEGMASGSSETQYF
DNA: TGTGCCACCAACACCGAGGGGATGGCTAGCGGGAGTTCCGAGACCCAGTACTTC

J: TRBJ2-3
D: TRBD1
size: -
V: TRBV29-1
CDR3: CSVAGQLTTDTQYF
DNA: TGCAGCGTTGCGGGACAGCTAACCACAGATACGCAGTATTTT

J: TRBJ1-5
D: -
size: -
V: TRBV19
CDR3: CATGEGRGTQPQHF
DNA: TGTGCCACAGGCGAGGGTAGAGGTACTCAGCCCCAGCATTTT

J: TRBJ1-6
D: -
size: few
V: TRBV28
CDR3: CASSSWTNSPLHF
DNA: TGTGCCAGCAGTTCTTGGACAAATTCACCCCTCCACTTT

J: TRBJ1-5
D: TRBD1
size: -
V: TRBV7-9
CDR3: CASSPGGRQPQHF
DNA: TGTGCCAGCAGCCCAGGGGGCAGGCAGCCCCAGCATTTT

J: TRBJ1-2
D: -
size: -
V: TRBV6-2/TRBV6-3
CDR3: CASSTVWTDYYGYTF
DNA: TGTGCCAGCAGTACCGTTTGGACAGACTACTATGGCTACACCTTC

J: TRBJ1-4
D: TRBD1
size: -
V: TRBV5-4
CDR3: CASSLTGVNEKLFF
DNA: TGTGCCAGCAGCCTGACAGGGGTTAATGAAAAACTGTTTTTT

J: TRBJ2-7
D: -
size: -
V: TRBV18
CDR3: CASSPPSWVGEQYF
DNA: TGTGCCAGCTCACCACCGAGCTGGGTCGGGGAGCAGTACTTC